The TCR beta chain under discussion was sequenced for a study of CD8 T cell repertoires and HIV-1 epitope variants. About this clone: Its cognate antigen is unknown.

Some clones are missing from TCRdb's copy, which holds only in-frame ones; the method was immunoSEQ multiplex PCR. In the table there are about 5,900 clones, around 66% of which are singletons. The germline V gene encodes CDR1 LGHNA and CDR2 YSLEER. The V end lost 1 base, the J end lost 6 bases, and 9 bases lay between the germline ends. The CDR3 is 14 amino acids. This sequence was found in a male donor with HIV. The specimen sequenced was cultured CD8+ T cells derived from PBMCs. This sequence joins TRBV4-3 and TRBJ2-2, with D possibly matching TRBD1 (5 bases). CDR3 nucleotide sequence: TGCGCCAGCAGCCAAGGGGTGGGGCCCGGGGAGCTGTTTTTT. Protein sequence: CASSQGVGPGELFF.